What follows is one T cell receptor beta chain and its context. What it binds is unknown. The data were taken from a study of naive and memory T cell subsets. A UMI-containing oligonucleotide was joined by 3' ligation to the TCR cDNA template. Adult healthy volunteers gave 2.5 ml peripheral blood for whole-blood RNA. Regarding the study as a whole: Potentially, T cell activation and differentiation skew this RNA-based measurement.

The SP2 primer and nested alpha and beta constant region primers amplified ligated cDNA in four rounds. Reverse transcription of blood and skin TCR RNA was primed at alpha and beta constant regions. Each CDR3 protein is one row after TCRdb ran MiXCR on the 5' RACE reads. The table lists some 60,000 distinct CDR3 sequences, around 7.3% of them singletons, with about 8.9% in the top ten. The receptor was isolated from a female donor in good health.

CDR3 DNA: TGTGCCAGCAGCCCGGCGGTAGATACGCAGTATTTT. Its protein is CASSPAVDTQYF. The V and J genes are TRBV3-1 and TRBJ2-3; D is ambiguous. V dropped 4 bases and J dropped 5 bases, with 7 bases sitting between them. Germline values: CDR1 LGHDT, CDR2 YNNKEL (reference sequence). The CDR3 is 12 amino acids.